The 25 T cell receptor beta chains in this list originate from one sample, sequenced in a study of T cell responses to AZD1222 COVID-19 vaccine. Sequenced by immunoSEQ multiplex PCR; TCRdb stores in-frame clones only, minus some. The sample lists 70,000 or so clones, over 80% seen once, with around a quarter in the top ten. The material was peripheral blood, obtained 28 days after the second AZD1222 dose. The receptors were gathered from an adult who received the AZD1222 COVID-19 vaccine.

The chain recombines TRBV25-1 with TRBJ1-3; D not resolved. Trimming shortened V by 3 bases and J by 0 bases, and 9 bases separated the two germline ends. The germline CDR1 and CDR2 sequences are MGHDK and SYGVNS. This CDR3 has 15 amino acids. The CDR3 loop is CASSDLPSSGNTIYF. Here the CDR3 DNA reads TGTGCCAGCAGTGATCTTCCGAGCTCTGGAAACACCATATATTTT.

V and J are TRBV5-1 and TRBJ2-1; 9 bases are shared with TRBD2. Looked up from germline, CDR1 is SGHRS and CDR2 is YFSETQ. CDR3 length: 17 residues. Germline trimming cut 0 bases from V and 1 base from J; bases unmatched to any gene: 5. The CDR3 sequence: CASSLGVTSGSYNEQFF. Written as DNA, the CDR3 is TGCGCCAGCAGCTTGGGGGTTACTAGCGGGTCCTACAATGAGCAGTTCTTC.

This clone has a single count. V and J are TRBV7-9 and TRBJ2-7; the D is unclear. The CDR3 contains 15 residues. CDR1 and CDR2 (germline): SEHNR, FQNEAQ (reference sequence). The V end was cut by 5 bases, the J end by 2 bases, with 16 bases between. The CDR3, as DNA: TGTGCCAGCAGCCCAACCGCTGGCGGTACCTACGAGCAGTACTTC. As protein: CASSPTAGGTYEQYF. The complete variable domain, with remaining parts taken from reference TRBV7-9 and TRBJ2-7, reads DTGVSQNPRHKITKRGQNVTFRCDPISEHNRLYWYRQTLGQGPEFLTYFQNEAQLEKSRLLSDRFSAERPKGSFSTLEIQRTEQGDSAMYLCASSPTAGGTYEQYFGPGTRLTVT.

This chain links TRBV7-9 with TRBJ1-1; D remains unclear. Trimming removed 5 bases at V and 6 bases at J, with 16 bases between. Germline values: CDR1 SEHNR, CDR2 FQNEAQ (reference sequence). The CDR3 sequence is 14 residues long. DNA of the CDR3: TGTGCCAGCAGCCCCGCGGCGGGGTACCCTGAAGCTTTCTTT. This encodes CASSPAAGYPEAFF.

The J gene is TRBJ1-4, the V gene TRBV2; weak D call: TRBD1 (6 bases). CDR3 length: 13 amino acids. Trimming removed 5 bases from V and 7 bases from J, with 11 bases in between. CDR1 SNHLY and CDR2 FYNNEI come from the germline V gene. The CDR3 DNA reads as TGTGCCAGCAGTTGGAGGGGGGGTGAAAAACTGTTTTTT. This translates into CASSWRGGEKLFF. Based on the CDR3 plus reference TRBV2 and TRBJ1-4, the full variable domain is EPEVTQTPSHQVTQMGQEVILRCVPISNHLYFYWYRQILGQKVEFLVSFYNNEISEKSEIFDDQFSVERPDGSNFTLKIRSTKLEDSAMYFCASSWRGGEKLFFGSGTQLSVL.

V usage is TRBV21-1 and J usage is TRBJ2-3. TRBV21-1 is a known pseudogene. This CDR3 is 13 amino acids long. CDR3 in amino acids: CASSKLNTDTQYF. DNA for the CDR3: TGTGCCAGCAGCAAATTGAACACAGATACGCAGTATTTT.

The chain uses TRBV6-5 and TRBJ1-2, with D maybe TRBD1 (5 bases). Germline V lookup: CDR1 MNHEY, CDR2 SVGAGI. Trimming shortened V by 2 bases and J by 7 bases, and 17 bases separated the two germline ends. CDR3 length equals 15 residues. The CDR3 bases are TGTGCCAGCAGTTACGCCGATGCAGGGTCCCCTGGCTACACCTTC. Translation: CASSYADAGSPGYTF.

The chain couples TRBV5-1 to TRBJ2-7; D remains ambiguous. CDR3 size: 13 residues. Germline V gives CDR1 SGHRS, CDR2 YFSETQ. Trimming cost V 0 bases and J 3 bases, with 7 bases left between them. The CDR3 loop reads CASSLDVRYEQYF. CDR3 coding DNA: TGCGCCAGCAGCTTGGACGTACGCTACGAGCAGTACTTC.

The CDR3 DNA reads as TGTGCCAGCAGCCCTGTTACAGGGATCAACGGGGAGCTGTTTTTT. This codes for CASSPVTGINGELFF. The V call is TRBV11-2, the J call TRBJ2-2; a weak D match, TRBD1 (6 bases). Trimming shortened V by 5 bases and J by 7 bases, and 17 bases separated the two germline ends. Germline values: CDR1 SGHAT, CDR2 FQNNGV. The CDR3 is 15 amino acids.

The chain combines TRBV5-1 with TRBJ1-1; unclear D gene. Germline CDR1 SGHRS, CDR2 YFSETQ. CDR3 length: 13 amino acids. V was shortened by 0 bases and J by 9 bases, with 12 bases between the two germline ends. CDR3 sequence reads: CASSLGQGSKAFF. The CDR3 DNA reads TGCGCCAGCAGCTTGGGGCAAGGAAGTAAAGCTTTCTTT.

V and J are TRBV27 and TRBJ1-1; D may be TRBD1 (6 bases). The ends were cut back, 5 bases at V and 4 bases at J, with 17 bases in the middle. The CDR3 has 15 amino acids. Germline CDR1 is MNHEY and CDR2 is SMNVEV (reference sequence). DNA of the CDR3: TGTGCCAGCAGTATGAACAGGGCTTCGAGCACTGAAGCTTTCTTT. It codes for CASSMNRASSTEAFF.

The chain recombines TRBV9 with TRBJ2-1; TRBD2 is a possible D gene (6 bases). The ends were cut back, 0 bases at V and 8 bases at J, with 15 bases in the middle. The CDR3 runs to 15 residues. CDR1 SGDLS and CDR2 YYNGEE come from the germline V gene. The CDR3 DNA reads TGTGCCAGCAGCGTAGCTGTCGGGAGTATATATGAGCAGTTCTTC. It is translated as CASSVAVGSIYEQFF. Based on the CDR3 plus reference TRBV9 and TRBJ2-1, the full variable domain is DSGVTQTPKHLITATGQRVTLRCSPRSGDLSVYWYQQSLDQGLQFLIQYYNGEERAKGNILERFSAQQFPDLHSELNLSSLELGDSALYFCASSVAVGSIYEQFFGPGTRLTVL.

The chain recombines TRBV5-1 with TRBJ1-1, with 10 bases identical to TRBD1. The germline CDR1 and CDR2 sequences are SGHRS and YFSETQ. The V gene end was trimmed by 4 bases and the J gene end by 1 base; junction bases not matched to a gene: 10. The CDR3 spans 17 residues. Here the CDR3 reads CASSIGPTGGRNTEAFF. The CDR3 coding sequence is TGCGCCAGCAGCATAGGGCCGACAGGGGGCCGGAACACTGAAGCTTTCTTT.

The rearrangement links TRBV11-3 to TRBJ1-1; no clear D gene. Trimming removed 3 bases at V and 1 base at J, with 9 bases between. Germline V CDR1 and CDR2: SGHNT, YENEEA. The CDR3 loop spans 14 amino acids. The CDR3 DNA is TGTGCCAGCAGCTTGTATGGGCAGAACACTGAAGCTTTCTTT. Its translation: CASSLYGQNTEAFF.

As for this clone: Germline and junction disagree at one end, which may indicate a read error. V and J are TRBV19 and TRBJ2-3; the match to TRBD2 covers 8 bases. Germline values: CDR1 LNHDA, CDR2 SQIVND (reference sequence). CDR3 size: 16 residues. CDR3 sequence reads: CASSILGLASTNTQYF. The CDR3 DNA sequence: TGTGCCAGTAGTATTTTAGGACTAGCCAGCACAAATACGCAGTATTTT.

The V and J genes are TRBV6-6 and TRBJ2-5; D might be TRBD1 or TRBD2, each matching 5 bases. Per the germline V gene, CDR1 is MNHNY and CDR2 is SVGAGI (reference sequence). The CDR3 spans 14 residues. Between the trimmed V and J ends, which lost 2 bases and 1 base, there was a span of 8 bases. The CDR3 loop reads CASSYPGTQETQYF. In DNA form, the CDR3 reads TGTGCCAGCAGTTACCCCGGGACCCAAGAGACCCAGTACTTC.

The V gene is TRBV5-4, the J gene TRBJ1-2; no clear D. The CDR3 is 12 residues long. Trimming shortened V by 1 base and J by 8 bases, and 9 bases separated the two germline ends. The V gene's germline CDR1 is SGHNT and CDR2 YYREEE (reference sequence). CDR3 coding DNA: TGTGCCAGCAGCTTGCCCGGGAAAGGCTACACCTTC. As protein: CASSLPGKGYTF.

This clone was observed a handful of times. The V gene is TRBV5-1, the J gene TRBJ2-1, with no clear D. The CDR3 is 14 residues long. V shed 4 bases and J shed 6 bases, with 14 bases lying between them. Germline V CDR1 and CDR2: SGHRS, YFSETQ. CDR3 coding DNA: TGCGCCAGCAGCCCCGTGGGCCCGGCCAATGAGCAGTTCTTC. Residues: CASSPVGPANEQFF. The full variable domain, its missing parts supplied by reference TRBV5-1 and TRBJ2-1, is KAGVTQTPRYLIKTRGQQVTLSCSPISGHRSVSWYQQTPGQGLQFLFEYFSETQRNKGNFPGRFSGRQFSNSRSEMNVSTLELGDSALYLCASSPVGPANEQFFGPGTRLTVL.

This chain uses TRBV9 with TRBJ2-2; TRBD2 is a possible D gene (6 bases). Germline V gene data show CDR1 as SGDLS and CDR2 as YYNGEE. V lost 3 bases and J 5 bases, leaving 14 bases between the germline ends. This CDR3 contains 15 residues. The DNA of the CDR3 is TGTGCCAGCAGCGAAGGAGGGTTAGGGACCGGGGAGCTGTTTTTT. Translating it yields CASSEGGLGTGELFF.

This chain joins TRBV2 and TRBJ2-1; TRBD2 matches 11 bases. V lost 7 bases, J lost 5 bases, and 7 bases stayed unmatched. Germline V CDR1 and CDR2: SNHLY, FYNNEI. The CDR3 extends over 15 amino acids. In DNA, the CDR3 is TGTGCCAGCATCCTGGGACTAGCGGAGAACAATGAGCAGTTCTTC. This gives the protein CASILGLAENNEQFF. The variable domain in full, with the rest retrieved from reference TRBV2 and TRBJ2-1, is EPEVTQTPSHQVTQMGQEVILRCVPISNHLYFYWYRQILGQKVEFLVSFYNNEISEKSEIFDDQFSVERPDGSNFTLKIRSTKLEDSAMYFCASILGLAENNEQFFGPGTRLTVL.

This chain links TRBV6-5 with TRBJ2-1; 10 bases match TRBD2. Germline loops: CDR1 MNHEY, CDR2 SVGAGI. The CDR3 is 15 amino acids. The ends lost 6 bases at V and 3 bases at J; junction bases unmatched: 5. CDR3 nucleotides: TGTGCCAGCAGCTCTAGCGGGAGTGGCTACAATGAGCAGTTCTTC. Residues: CASSSSGSGYNEQFF.

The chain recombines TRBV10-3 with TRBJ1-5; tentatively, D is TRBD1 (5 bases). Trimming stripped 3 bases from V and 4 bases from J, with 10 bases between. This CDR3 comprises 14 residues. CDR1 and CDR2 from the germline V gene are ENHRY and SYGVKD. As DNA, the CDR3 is TGTGCCATCAGTGACCGGGGCGGGAATCAGCCCCAGCATTTT. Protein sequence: CAISDRGGNQPQHF.

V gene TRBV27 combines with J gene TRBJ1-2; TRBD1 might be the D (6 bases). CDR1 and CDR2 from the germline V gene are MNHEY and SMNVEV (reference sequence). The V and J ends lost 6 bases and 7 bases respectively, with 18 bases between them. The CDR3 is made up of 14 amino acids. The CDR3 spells CASSRRDNLGGYTF. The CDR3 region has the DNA TGTGCCAGCAGCCGCCGGGACAATCTTGGTGGCTACACCTTC.

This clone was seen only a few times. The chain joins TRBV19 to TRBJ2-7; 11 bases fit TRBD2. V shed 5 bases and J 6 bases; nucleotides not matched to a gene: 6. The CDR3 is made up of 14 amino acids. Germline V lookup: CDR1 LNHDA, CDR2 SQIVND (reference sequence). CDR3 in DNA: TGTGCCAGTAGTCTAGCGGGAGGAAGTGGCGAGCAGTACTTC. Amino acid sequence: CASSLAGGSGEQYF.

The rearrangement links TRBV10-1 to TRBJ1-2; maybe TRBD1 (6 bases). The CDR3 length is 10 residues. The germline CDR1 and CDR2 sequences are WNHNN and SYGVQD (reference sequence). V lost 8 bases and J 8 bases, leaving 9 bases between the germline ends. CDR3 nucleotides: TGCGCCAGCGGGACACCCGGCTACACCTTC. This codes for CASGTPGYTF.